A selection of T cell receptor beta chains follows, all from one sample in a study of human T cells and chemical hapten exposure. A single record per CDR3 protein comes from TCRdb applying MiXCR to the RACE reads. The sample yields some 77,000 distinct CDR3 sequences, roughly 7.9% seen once. Sequenced input: whole blood. The receptors here all came from a female donor in good health. Some clones in this sample may be carry-over from other donors' samples. Each CDR3 is given with its conserved first and last residue. A D gene is named only where the DNA matches it firmly. Clone size appears in some rows only: once, few, many, or a class for an expanded clone.

j_call,d_call,clone_size,v_call,cdr3_aa
TRBJ1-1,TRBD1,many,TRBV20-1,CSARDYRGRNTEAFF
TRBJ1-5,.,.,TRBV28,CASSFDGYQPQHF
TRBJ2-5,TRBD1,.,TRBV2,CASSANRGTETQYF
TRBJ1-1,.,.,TRBV12-3/TRBV12-4,CASSSGLARGDFF
TRBJ1-4,.,many,TRBV18,CASSPIPGAGSNEKLFF
TRBJ1-5,.,many,TRBV18,CASSPGPNQPQHF
TRBJ1-2,.,many,TRBV20-1,CSARHSNLGPYGYTF
TRBJ2-7,TRBD2,few,TRBV7-9,CASSQGLAGAWNDEQYF
TRBJ2-7,TRBD2,many,TRBV20-1,CSALASGGFEQYF
TRBJ1-2,.,many,TRBV20-1,CSAREYAVTGGTGYTF
TRBJ2-6,.,many,TRBV7-9,CASSLRNSGANVLTF
TRBJ2-3,.,.,TRBV19,CASSIGGIGSTDTQYF
TRBJ2-3,TRBD2,few,TRBV6-5,CASSSAGGDRDTQYF
TRBJ2-1,TRBD2,many,TRBV6-5,CASSYPPGERGRNNEQFF
TRBJ1-2,.,.,TRBV27,CAGRPVTLYGYTF
TRBJ1-6,.,.,TRBV27,CASSLRGRGSYNSPLHF
TRBJ2-7,TRBD1,many,TRBV6-5,CASSYEGDRGPYEQYF
TRBJ2-3,.,many,TRBV12-5,CASGLVVRAGSSTDTQYF
TRBJ2-1,TRBD2,many,TRBV27,CASIPLRGGRNEQFF
TRBJ2-2,.,few,TRBV7-2,CASSSASSYRTGELFF
TRBJ1-1,TRBD1,few,TRBV27,CASSFLSEGTGGEAFF
TRBJ2-7,.,few,TRBV5-1,CASSLEVSRAGYEQYF
TRBJ2-3,TRBD2,few,TRBV7-2,CASSSPMRRASGGTDTQYF
TRBJ1-2,.,many,TRBV18,CASSGYEGLNYGYTF
TRBJ2-5,.,few,TRBV6-5,CASSYSVPDKETQYF
TRBJ2-3,.,few,TRBV7-2,CASSLQLSTDTQYF
TRBJ2-1,TRBD2,few,TRBV20-1,CSASELAGGAGEQFF
TRBJ1-1,.,few,TRBV4-2,CASSQDPRATEAFF
TRBJ2-7,TRBD1,many,TRBV13,CASSPLDDRGAYEQYF
TRBJ1-1,.,few,TRBV28,CASSNPRATEAFF
TRBJ1-4,.,many,TRBV20-1,CSAGAGNEKLFF
TRBJ2-1,TRBD2,many,TRBV5-1,CASSSPTSGAREQFF
TRBJ1-2,.,.,TRBV5-4,CASSDGPTNDGYTF
TRBJ2-3,.,.,TRBV19,CASRKDSNTDTQYF
TRBJ2-7,TRBD2,many,TRBV29-1,CSVESQRGGREQYF
TRBJ2-7,TRBD2,many,TRBV20-1,CSALSGTSISYEQYF
TRBJ2-5,.,few,TRBV3-1,CASSPPGHLRGQETQYF
TRBJ1-2,.,few,TRBV19,CASSMIGDTAYGYTF
TRBJ1-2,TRBD1,many,TRBV5-1,CASSLRTGGNGYTF
TRBJ2-6,.,many,TRBV12-3/TRBV12-4,CASSSGANVLTF
TRBJ2-7,.,many,TRBV12-3/TRBV12-4,CASSLSLGYEQYF
TRBJ2-7,.,many,TRBV7-2,CASSFGPTSNYEQYF
TRBJ1-6,.,.,TRBV7-8,CASSASRGGPVSPLHF
TRBJ1-1,.,few,TRBV2,CASGRGTAAAKAFF
TRBJ2-2,.,many,TRBV6-2/TRBV6-3,CASSYNENTGELFF
TRBJ1-1,.,many,TRBV20-1,CSATRVSGTEAFF
TRBJ1-5,.,.,TRBV5-4,CASSPDSTQPQHF
TRBJ2-7,TRBD1,few,TRBV5-1,CASSSTGDEQYF
TRBJ2-7,.,.,TRBV20-1,CSARDGQSYSYEQYF
TRBJ2-3,.,few,TRBV6-5,CASSYSRETNTQYF
TRBJ1-2,.,many,TRBV12-3/TRBV12-4,CASAREYGYTF
TRBJ1-5,TRBD1,many,TRBV6-2/TRBV6-3,CASSYAPRTGVNQPQHF
TRBJ2-1,.,.,TRBV12-5,CASGSGNEQFF
TRBJ2-7,TRBD1,many,TRBV12-3/TRBV12-4,CASSPGTENSYEQYF
TRBJ1-2,.,many,TRBV3-1,CASSQLRQTNGYTF
TRBJ1-6,.,many,TRBV9,CASSVTPGNNSPLHF
TRBJ1-5,TRBD1,.,TRBV13,CASSLGQGAKPQHF